What follows are 27 T cell receptor beta chains derived from one specimen sequenced in a study of cytotoxic CD8 clonotypes in ibrutinib-treated CLL. Repertoires were generated with immunoSEQ multiplex PCR, while TCRdb's copy carries only in-frame clones and drops some. Of around 77,000 clones listed, about 84% are singletons. The specimen was PBMCs, collected at disease progression, from a patient treated with ibrutinib. The receptors were gathered from a human donor with chronic lymphocytic leukemia.

V and J are TRBV25-1 and TRBJ1-1; possibly TRBD1 for D (6 bases). This CDR3 has 13 residues. V shed 5 bases and J shed 3 bases, with 10 bases lying between them. Germline loops: CDR1 MGHDK, CDR2 SYGVNS. In DNA form, the CDR3 reads TGTGCCAGCAGTCCACAGGGCTACACTGAAGCTTTCTTT. Its translation is CASSPQGYTEAFF. The whole variable domain, remainder taken from reference TRBV25-1 and TRBJ1-1, is EADIYQTPRYLVIGTGKKITLECSQTMGHDKMYWYQQDPGMELHLIHYSYGVNSTEKGDLSSESTVSRIRTEHFPLTLESARPSHTSQYLCASSPQGYTEAFFGQGTRLTVV.

This chain uses TRBV7-9 with TRBJ2-7; D is ambiguous. Germline V CDR1 and CDR2: SEHNR, FQNEAQ (reference sequence). Deletions cut 5 bases from V and 3 bases from J, with 8 bases between. There are 12 residues in the CDR3. The CDR3 reads CASSPVDYEQYF. CDR3 in DNA: TGTGCCAGCAGCCCAGTGGACTACGAGCAGTACTTC.

The V gene is TRBV7-2, the J gene TRBJ2-3, with D hard to call. V shed 5 bases and J shed 3 bases, with 15 bases lying between them. Looked up from germline, CDR1 is SGHTA and CDR2 is FQGNSA. This CDR3 comprises 15 residues. CDR3 protein: CASSVVAFRTDTQYF. Here the CDR3 DNA reads TGTGCCAGCAGCGTAGTGGCGTTTCGGACAGATACGCAGTATTTT.

The chain carries TRBV11-2 and TRBJ2-7; the D call may be TRBD1 or TRBD2 (5 bases each). In germline, CDR1 is SGHAT, CDR2 FQNNGV. The CDR3 is 13 amino acids. The V gene lost 5 bases and the J gene lost 9 bases, with 17 bases spanning the gap. The CDR3 here is CASSQKKDSGQYF. The CDR3 nucleotides read TGTGCCAGCAGCCAGAAAAAAGACAGCGGGCAGTACTTC.

The V call is TRBV6-6, the J call TRBJ2-7; 7 bases map to TRBD2. Germline CDR1 and CDR2: MNHNY and SVGAGI (reference sequence). V was pared by 6 bases and J by 3 bases, with 2 bases of the junction left unmatched. The CDR3 is 12 residues long. CDR3 bases: TGTGCCAGCAGAGCGGGGAACTACGAGCAGTACTTC. Translated: CASRAGNYEQYF.

The V call is TRBV5-1, the J call TRBJ2-7, with TRBD1 matching 9 bases. Per germline, CDR1 SGHRS and CDR2 YFSETQ. The CDR3 is 15 amino acids. V shed 5 bases, J shed 0 bases, and the junction held 6 bases outside the gene matches. The CDR3 DNA reads TGCGCCAGCAGAGGACAGGGGATGAGCTCCTACGAGCAGTACTTC. It translates to CASRGQGMSSYEQYF.

The chain links TRBV5-1 to TRBJ1-1, with D unresolved. The CDR3 sequence is 14 residues long. Trimming pared 0 bases from V and 1 base from J, leaving 7 bases between. Germline assignment: CDR1 SGHRS and CDR2 YFSETQ. DNA of the CDR3: TGCGCCAGCAGCTTGGGACAACGGAACACTGAAGCTTTCTTT. Its protein product is CASSLGQRNTEAFF.

The rearrangement links TRBV2 to TRBJ2-1; 10 bases match TRBD1. V was pared by 8 bases and J by 9 bases, with 10 bases of the junction left unmatched. Germline V gene lookup returns CDR1 SNHLY and CDR2 FYNNEI. The CDR3 loop spans 14 amino acids. CDR3 loop: CASAYRQGAGEQFF. CDR3 nucleotide sequence: TGTGCCAGCGCTTATAGACAGGGGGCTGGTGAGCAGTTCTTC.

The chain is built from TRBV9 and TRBJ2-1; 7 nucleotides match TRBD2. After removal of 0 bases from V and 7 bases from J, the junction contained 7 bases not matched to a gene. Germline lookup yields CDR1 SGDLS and CDR2 YYNGEE. This CDR3 spans 15 amino acids. CDR3 amino acids: CASSVVVSGPNEQFF. In nucleotides, the CDR3 is TGTGCCAGCAGCGTAGTGGTTAGCGGGCCTAATGAGCAGTTCTTC.

This chain joins TRBV5-1 and TRBJ2-1; 11 bases line up with TRBD2. The germline CDR1 and CDR2 sequences are SGHRS and YFSETQ. The CDR3 covers 16 residues. After removal of 4 bases from V and 9 bases from J, the junction contained 12 bases not matched to a gene. CDR3 sequence: CASSPPVAGGPGEQFF. The CDR3 coding sequence is TGCGCCAGCAGCCCCCCAGTAGCGGGAGGGCCAGGTGAGCAGTTCTTC. The variable domain in full, completed from reference TRBV5-1 and TRBJ2-1, reads KAGVTQTPRYLIKTRGQQVTLSCSPISGHRSVSWYQQTPGQGLQFLFEYFSETQRNKGNFPGRFSGRQFSNSRSEMNVSTLELGDSALYLCASSPPVAGGPGEQFFGPGTRLTVL.

This chain joins TRBV27 and TRBJ2-3; TRBD1 agrees at 7 bases. The V gene's germline CDR1 is MNHEY and CDR2 SMNVEV (reference sequence). J was trimmed by 3 bases and V by 7 bases; bases with no gene match: 13. CDR3 size: 16 residues. The DNA of the CDR3 is TGTGCCAGCAAATCAGCGGTTGGCAGGGGGACAGATACGCAGTATTTT. Protein: CASKSAVGRGTDTQYF.

V gene TRBV2 combines with J gene TRBJ2-7; no reliable D call. Trimming left V 2 bases short and J 3 bases short, with 11 bases between. The CDR3 extends over 14 amino acids. Per germline, CDR1 SNHLY and CDR2 FYNNEI. CDR3 DNA sequence: TGTGCCAGCAGTGAAAGGAGCCAGCTCTACGAGCAGTACTTC. Residues: CASSERSQLYEQYF.

This clone was seen only a few times. This chain uses TRBV5-1 with TRBJ2-1, with 12 bases aligning to TRBD2. CDR1 and CDR2 (germline): SGHRS, YFSETQ. This CDR3 has 15 residues. V shed 4 bases and J 6 bases; nucleotides not matched to a gene: 5. CDR3 region: CASSRGLAGSNEQFF. DNA of the CDR3: TGCGCCAGCAGCCGCGGACTAGCGGGGTCCAATGAGCAGTTCTTC.

This clone was observed a handful of times. This chain links TRBV5-1 with TRBJ1-1; D may be TRBD1 (6 bases). The V gene's germline CDR1 is SGHRS and CDR2 YFSETQ. V dropped 3 bases and J dropped 1 base, with 7 bases sitting between them. The CDR3 sequence is 13 residues long. The CDR3 is CASSWGANTEAFF. CDR3 in DNA: TGCGCCAGCAGCTGGGGGGCGAACACTGAAGCTTTCTTT.

The J gene is TRBJ2-5, the V gene TRBV7-6, with 8 bases identical to TRBD1. The germline CDR1 and CDR2 sequences are SGHVS and FNYEAQ. The CDR3 is 15 residues long. Unmatched junction bases numbered 10, after V lost 5 bases and J lost 5 bases. The CDR3 reads CASSPPGQVRETQYF. In DNA, the CDR3 is TGTGCCAGCAGCCCGCCGGGACAGGTTCGTGAGACCCAGTACTTC.

CDR3 residues: CASSRRRVDISYEQYF. CDR3 DNA: TGTGCCAGCAGTCGTCGCAGAGTCGATATCTCCTACGAGCAGTACTTC. V is TRBV7-9 and J is TRBJ2-7; D unclear. The CDR3 has 16 residues. The germline V gene has CDR1 SEHNR and CDR2 FQNEAQ (reference sequence). V lost 6 bases to trimming and J lost 0 bases, with 18 bases between them.

The chain couples TRBV9 to TRBJ1-1; D unresolved. Per the germline V gene, CDR1 is SGDLS and CDR2 is YYNGEE. Trimming pared 0 bases from V and 3 bases from J, leaving 3 bases between. The CDR3 runs 12 residues. The CDR3 loop reads CASSVVDTEAFF. The CDR3 region has the DNA TGTGCCAGCAGCGTAGTGGACACTGAAGCTTTCTTT.

The chain combines TRBV18 with TRBJ2-2; D is unresolved. CDR1 KGHSH and CDR2 LQKENI come from the germline V gene. The CDR3 loop spans 14 amino acids. V lost 1 base and J 11 bases, leaving 14 bases between the germline ends. CDR3 bases: TGTGCCAGCTCACCACTGACCCTCGCACTTGAGCTGTTTTTT. Translated: CASSPLTLALELFF.

This chain connects TRBV18 to TRBJ2-1, with D perhaps TRBD2 (6 bases). The germline V gene has CDR1 KGHSH and CDR2 LQKENI. This CDR3 region has 14 residues. V was trimmed by 6 bases and J by 5 bases, leaving 14 bases between them. In DNA, the CDR3 is TGTGCCAGCTCGCGGGGCGCTACCGACAATGAGCAGTTCTTC. Translating gives CASSRGATDNEQFF. Supplemented by reference TRBV18 and TRBJ2-1, the full variable domain reads NAGVMQNPRHLVRRRGQEARLRCSPMKGHSHVYWYRQLPEEGLKFMVYLQKENIIDESGMPKERFSAEFPKEGPSILRIQQVVRGDSAAYFCASSRGATDNEQFFGPGTRLTVL.

J is TRBJ1-2 and V is TRBV11-2, with no clear D. The CDR3 has 12 residues. Germline V lookup: CDR1 SGHAT, CDR2 FQNNGV. V was trimmed by 2 bases and J by 14 bases, leaving 15 bases between them. This CDR3 is CASSLFSGLWTF. The CDR3, as DNA: TGTGCCAGCAGCTTATTTAGTGGGCTTTGGACCTTC.

The rearrangement links TRBV28 to TRBJ2-7; D call uncertain. The germline V gene encodes CDR1 MDHEN and CDR2 SYDVKM. The CDR3 extends over 13 amino acids. V lost 2 bases and J 3 bases, leaving 8 bases between the germline ends. The CDR3 nucleotides are TGTGCCAGCAGTTTAGGGCAATACTACGAGCAGTACTTC. Its protein is CASSLGQYYEQYF. Filled out from reference TRBV28 and TRBJ2-7, the complete variable domain reads DVKVTQSSRYLVKRTGEKVFLECVQDMDHENMFWYRQDPGLGLRLIYFSYDVKMKEKGDIPEGYSVSREKKERFSLILESASTNQTSMYLCASSLGQYYEQYFGPGTRLTVT.

V and J are TRBV5-1 and TRBJ2-7, with unresolved D. V shed 0 bases and J shed 3 bases, with 13 bases lying between them. This CDR3 comprises 15 residues. Germline V gene lookup returns CDR1 SGHRS and CDR2 YFSETQ. CDR3 sequence reads: CASSLEPDRGYEQYF. The CDR3 nucleotides are TGCGCCAGCAGCTTGGAGCCAGACCGAGGCTACGAGCAGTACTTC.

Only a few counts were recorded for this clone. The J gene is TRBJ1-1, the V gene TRBV7-9; D call uncertain. The germline V and J ends were trimmed by 5 bases and 1 base, with 14 bases remaining between them. The CDR3 is 15 amino acids. Per germline, CDR1 SEHNR and CDR2 FQNEAQ (reference sequence). The CDR3 nucleotides read TGTGCCAGCAGCCACACATGGTCGGGGAACACTGAAGCTTTCTTT. This sequence encodes CASSHTWSGNTEAFF.

The V gene is TRBV6-5, the J gene TRBJ1-5, with no clear D. From germline, CDR1 is MNHEY and CDR2 SVGAGI. V was clipped by 2 bases and J by 0 bases, with 8 bases between them. The CDR3 totals 15 residues. CDR3 sequence reads: CASSYNKGSNQPQHF. The CDR3 region has the DNA TGTGCCAGCAGTTACAATAAGGGTAGCAATCAGCCCCAGCATTTT.

The rearrangement joins TRBV27 to TRBJ2-1; D is uncertain. Germline lookup yields CDR1 MNHEY and CDR2 SMNVEV (reference sequence). CDR3 length: 15 residues. Trimming shortened V by 6 bases and J by 2 bases, and 14 bases separated the two germline ends. The CDR3 loop reads CASSLTTLTYNEQFF. CDR3 nucleotide sequence: TGTGCCAGCAGCCTAACTACCCTTACCTACAATGAGCAGTTCTTC.

This chain joins TRBV20-1 and TRBJ1-2, with TRBD1 identical over 7 bases. Germline CDR1 and CDR2: DFQATT and SNEGSKA (reference sequence). The junction had 2 bases not matched to a gene; V was cut back by 2 bases and J by 8 bases. The CDR3 has 11 amino acids. The CDR3 region is CSARTGAGYTF. The CDR3 nucleotides are TGCAGTGCTAGAACAGGGGCGGGCTACACCTTC.

CDR3 DNA: TGCGCCAGCGCCATGGCGGGCGTAGATACGCAGTATTTT. Protein sequence: CASAMAGVDTQYF. V usage is TRBV5-1 and J usage is TRBJ2-3, with D possibly matching TRBD2 (5 bases). The CDR3 runs to 13 residues. Germline V gene data show CDR1 as SGHRS and CDR2 as YFSETQ. V was clipped by 7 bases and J by 5 bases, with 14 bases between them.